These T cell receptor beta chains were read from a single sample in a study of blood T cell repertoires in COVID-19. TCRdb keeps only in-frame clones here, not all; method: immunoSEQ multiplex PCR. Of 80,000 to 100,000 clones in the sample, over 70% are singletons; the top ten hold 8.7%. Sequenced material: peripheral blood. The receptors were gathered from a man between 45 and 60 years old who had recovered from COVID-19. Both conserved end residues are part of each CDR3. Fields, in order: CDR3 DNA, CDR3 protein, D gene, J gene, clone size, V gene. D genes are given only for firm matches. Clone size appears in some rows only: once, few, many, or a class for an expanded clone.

TGTGCCAGCAGTGAAATCCCCGAAAGCTCCGCCTACAATGAGCAGTTCTTC,CASSEIPESSAYNEQFF,NA,TRBJ2-1,NA,TRBV6-1
TGTGCCAGCAGCCTCTCCGTTGGGGCCAACGTCCTGACTTTC,CASSLSVGANVLTF,NA,TRBJ2-6,NA,TRBV3-1/TRBV3-2
TGTGCCAGCAGCGTAGCTTACGATCGGCCCCTCCACTTT,CASSVAYDRPLHF,NA,TRBJ1-6,NA,TRBV9
TGTGCCAGCAACGGACAGGACATCTATGGCTACACCTTC,CASNGQDIYGYTF,TRBD1,TRBJ1-2,NA,TRBV19
TGTGCCAGCAGTTTACAGGGGTTTACCAATGAGCAGTTCTTC,CASSLQGFTNEQFF,NA,TRBJ2-1,NA,TRBV27
TGTGCCAGCTCCCAAGACAGACCTGTCTCCTACGAGCAGTACTTC,CASSQDRPVSYEQYF,NA,TRBJ2-7,NA,TRBV7-2
TGTGCCAGCAGCCGGGACAGGGGAAGCAATCAGCCCCAGCATTTT,CASSRDRGSNQPQHF,TRBD1,TRBJ1-5,NA,TRBV7-2
TGTGCCAGTAGTACCCCAGGGGCTAGGGCTTTCTTT,CASSTPGARAFF,NA,TRBJ1-1,once,TRBV19
TGTGCCAGTAGTATTCCCGGGGGGGCTTCCGAGCAGTACTTC,CASSIPGGASEQYF,TRBD2,TRBJ2-7,NA,TRBV19
TGTGCCAGCAGTGAAACCCGGGACAGAAATCAGCCCCAGCATTTT,CASSETRDRNQPQHF,TRBD1,TRBJ1-5,medium-sized,TRBV6-1
TGTGCCATCAGTGAAGGGAGGCGCACAGATACGCAGTATTTT,CAISEGRRTDTQYF,NA,TRBJ2-3,NA,TRBV10-3
TGCGCCAGCAGCCCGGAGGTACAGGGGTTCGATGAGCAGTTCTTC,CASSPEVQGFDEQFF,TRBD1,TRBJ2-1,NA,TRBV5-1
TGCGCCAGCAGCCAAGATCGGGGACAGGGCTTGGGCTACACCTTC,CASSQDRGQGLGYTF,TRBD1,TRBJ1-2,NA,TRBV4-3
TGTGCCACCAGCAGAGGGAGACAAGGGACAGGGAGAAATCAGCCCCAGCATTTT,CATSRGRQGTGRNQPQHF,TRBD1,TRBJ1-5,NA,TRBV15
TGTGCCAGCAGCGCCGACAGGGTTGACACTGAAGCTTTCTTT,CASSADRVDTEAFF,TRBD1,TRBJ1-1,NA,TRBV9
TGCGCCAGCAGCTGGGCTAGCGGGGGGATCAACCCCGAGACCCAGTACTTC,CASSWASGGINPETQYF,TRBD2,TRBJ2-5,NA,TRBV4-1
TGTGCCAGCAGGCCTCCTACCAGGGTTGGCTATGGCTACACCTTC,CASRPPTRVGYGYTF,NA,TRBJ1-2,few,TRBV6-2/TRBV6-3
TGTGCCAGTAGTGCGAACAGGGGCAACGGCAATCAGCCCCAGCATTTT,CASSANRGNGNQPQHF,TRBD1,TRBJ1-5,NA,TRBV19
TGTGCCAGCCACCCAGTCAGGCCATCACCCCTCCACTTT,CASHPVRPSPLHF,NA,TRBJ1-6,NA,TRBV2
TGTGCCAGCAGCTTCGGGACAGCCCAAAATAAAAATTCACCCCTCCACTTT,CASSFGTAQNKNSPLHF,TRBD1,TRBJ1-6,once,TRBV7-8
TGTGCCAGCAGCCTAGAGACAGGGTTCTATGGCTACACCTTC,CASSLETGFYGYTF,TRBD1,TRBJ1-2,NA,TRBV3-1/TRBV3-2
TGTGCCACCCGGAATTCTGCGCAAGGGGACCAGTACTTC,CATRNSAQGDQYF,NA,TRBJ2-5,few,TRBV6-5
TGTGCCAGCAGCAAAGGAGCGGGGGGGGTCGATACGCAGTATTTT,CASSKGAGGVDTQYF,TRBD2,TRBJ2-3,medium-sized,TRBV6-5
TGTGCTAGTGAAGGCAGGGTTGAAGCTTTCTTT,CASEGRVEAFF,NA,TRBJ1-1,NA,TRBV12-5
TGCGCCAGTATGCGAGGGCAGGCGAGCAATCAGCCCCAGCATTTT,CASMRGQASNQPQHF,NA,TRBJ1-5,NA,TRBV10-2
TGCGCCAGCAGCCAAGTGGGTAGCGTTAAAAGCTACGAGCAGTACTTC,CASSQVGSVKSYEQYF,NA,TRBJ2-7,NA,TRBV4-3
TGCGCCAGCAGCTTGGGGCTCGCGGGGGGGAGCACAGATACGCAGTATTTT,CASSLGLAGGSTDTQYF,TRBD2,TRBJ2-3,NA,TRBV5-1
TGTGCCAGCAGCCAAGGGCTTGTTGGGACAGGGGGCAACAATTCACCCCTCCACTTT,CASSQGLVGTGGNNSPLHF,TRBD1,TRBJ1-6,few,TRBV4-2
TGCAGCGTTGAAGGGACTAGCCGGCGAACGCAGTATTTT,CSVEGTSRRTQYF,TRBD2,TRBJ2-3,NA,TRBV29-1
TGTGCCAGCAGCTTAGCAGCCCTAGCGGGGGACGAGCAGTTCTTC,CASSLAALAGDEQFF,TRBD2,TRBJ2-1,NA,TRBV11-2
TGTGCCAGCAGCCCGGTCGTCTCCTATAATTCACCCCTCCACTTT,CASSPVVSYNSPLHF,NA,TRBJ1-6,NA,TRBV7-2
TGCGCCAGCAGCCCGACAGGGGACACTGAAGCTTTCTTT,CASSPTGDTEAFF,TRBD1,TRBJ1-1,once,TRBV5-1
TGTGCCAGCAGCTTCCGAGCGGGGGGCTACAATGAGCAGTTCTTC,CASSFRAGGYNEQFF,TRBD2,TRBJ2-1,once,TRBV7-3
TGTGCCAGCAGTTTAGCGGGGGGATACAATGAGCAGTTCTTC,CASSLAGGYNEQFF,TRBD2,TRBJ2-1,NA,TRBV6-2/TRBV6-3
TGTGCCAGCAGCTTAGGGGCTAGCAGGATGGCAGATACGCAGTATTTT,CASSLGASRMADTQYF,NA,TRBJ2-3,once,TRBV7-8
TGTGCCAGCAGCCTAACCGGGCAGGGGTACTTTCAGCCCCAGCATTTT,CASSLTGQGYFQPQHF,NA,TRBJ1-5,NA,TRBV7-8
TGTGCCAGCAGCCGCGGGAGCTCCTACGAGCAGTACTTC,CASSRGSSYEQYF,TRBD2,TRBJ2-7,NA,TRBV12-3/TRBV12-4
TGTGCCAGCCAGCGGCCAAACCGGGCCGACGAGCAGTACTTC,CASQRPNRADEQYF,NA,TRBJ2-7,NA,TRBV18
TGCGCCAGCAGCTCGCCGGGACAGAGGAACACCGGGGAGCTGTTTTTT,CASSSPGQRNTGELFF,TRBD1,TRBJ2-2,NA,TRBV5-1
TGTGCTAGCAGCGCCAGCGGGGGCCTCGATGAGCAGTTCTTC,CASSASGGLDEQFF,TRBD2,TRBJ2-1,NA,TRBV7-7
TGTGCCAGCAGCCAAAGTCTAGGCGGGACAGGGAGCGAGCAGTACTTC,CASSQSLGGTGSEQYF,TRBD1,TRBJ2-7,NA,TRBV3-1/TRBV3-2
TGTGCCTGGAGTGTAGGGACTACTCGGGGCACCGGGGAGCTGTTTTTT,CAWSVGTTRGTGELFF,TRBD2,TRBJ2-2,NA,TRBV30
TGTGCCAGCAGAGACGGGGGAGGGGAGACCCAGTACTTC,CASRDGGGETQYF,TRBD2,TRBJ2-5,few,TRBV18
TGCAGCGTTGGTCAGGGGGCCTATGGCTACACCTTC,CSVGQGAYGYTF,TRBD1,TRBJ1-2,once,TRBV29-1
TGCAGTGCTAGTTGGCAGGGATTGGGTGGCTACACCTTC,CSASWQGLGGYTF,NA,TRBJ1-2,few,TRBV20-1
TGTGCCAGCAGCTTGTACCAGGGTGGCAATCAGCCCCAGCATTTT,CASSLYQGGNQPQHF,NA,TRBJ1-5,NA,TRBV7-8
TGTGCCAGCAGCTATACACCTTCCAATGAGCAGTTCTTC,CASSYTPSNEQFF,NA,TRBJ2-1,NA,TRBV7-6
TGTGCCAGCAGTTACTGGACAGGGGGCTTCGGGAACACTGAAGCTTTCTTT,CASSYWTGGFGNTEAFF,TRBD1,TRBJ1-1,NA,TRBV6-2/TRBV6-3
TGTGCCAGCAGCCCTAGCGGAACCAAAGAGACCCAGTACTTC,CASSPSGTKETQYF,TRBD2,TRBJ2-5,few,TRBV7-9
TGTGCCAGCAGGGGGATGGGACAGGGCGCAACTGAAGCTTTCTTT,CASRGMGQGATEAFF,TRBD1,TRBJ1-1,once,TRBV2
TGTGCCATCAGTGAGTCGGGCGTCTACGAGCAGTACTTC,CAISESGVYEQYF,NA,TRBJ2-7,NA,TRBV10-3
TGTGCCAGCGGAGTGGGATTTGGACTTTCGAACTATGGCTACACCTTC,CASGVGFGLSNYGYTF,NA,TRBJ1-2,once,TRBV2
TGTGCCAGCAGCCAAGCTTGGCCTGAAGCTTTCTTT,CASSQAWPEAFF,NA,TRBJ1-1,few,TRBV3-1/TRBV3-2
TGCGCCAGCAGCCCCGCGGGGGGTCATGAGACCCAGTACTTC,CASSPAGGHETQYF,TRBD2,TRBJ2-5,once,TRBV5-1